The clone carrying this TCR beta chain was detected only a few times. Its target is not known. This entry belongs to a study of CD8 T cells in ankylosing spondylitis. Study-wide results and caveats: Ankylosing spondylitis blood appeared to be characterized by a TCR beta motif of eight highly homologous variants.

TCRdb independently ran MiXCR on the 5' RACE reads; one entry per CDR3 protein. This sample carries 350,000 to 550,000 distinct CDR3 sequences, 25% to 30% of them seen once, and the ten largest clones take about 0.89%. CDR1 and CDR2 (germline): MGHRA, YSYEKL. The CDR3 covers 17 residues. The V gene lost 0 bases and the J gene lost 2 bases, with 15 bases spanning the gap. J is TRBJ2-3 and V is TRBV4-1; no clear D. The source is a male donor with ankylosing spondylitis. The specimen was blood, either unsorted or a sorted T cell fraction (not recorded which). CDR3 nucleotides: TGCGCCAGCAGCCAAGATCTGGGGTGGTCTCCCACAGATACGCAGTATTTT. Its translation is CASSQDLGWSPTDTQYF.